This T cell receptor beta chain was profiled in a study of post-analysis software for immune sequencing data. General study findings and limits: F measure grouped same-batch samples tightly together. Those with multiple sclerosis, the patient group, showed significantly lower normalized Chao1 diversity than controls. Relative to controls, patients had a few TRBV segments at higher frequency, with TRBV5-6, TRBV5-1 and TRBV20-1 among these.

Prepared libraries of TCR beta cDNA carried unique molecular identifiers. Researchers reported a few hundred thousand cDNA molecules coming from around 1 to 10 million T cells. Each CDR3 protein gets one entry after TCRdb re-called the PCR reads with MiXCR. The table lists roughly 400,000 distinct CDR3 sequences, 39% of them singletons. V lost 6 bases and J 7 bases, leaving 16 bases between the germline ends. The germline CDR1 and CDR2 sequences are DFQATT and SNEGSKA (reference sequence). This CDR3 contains 13 residues. With respect to this clonotype: No antigen is known for it.

The receptor was isolated from a girl aged 2 to 9 with multiple sclerosis. The sequenced sample consisted of blood. The gene calls are TRBV20-1 and TRBJ2-4, with a tentative D call TRBD1 (6 bases). CDR3 loop: CSATQGAKNIQYF. CDR3 nucleotides: TGCAGTGCAACACAGGGAGCAAAGAACATTCAGTACTTC.